Listed below are T cell receptor beta chains from one sample, sequenced in a study of HIV-infected patients and healthy controls. Each CDR3 protein gets one entry after TCRdb re-called the 5' RACE reads with MiXCR. The sample lists around 7,600 distinct CDR3 sequences; 10% were seen once. This material consisted of blood, taken before antiretroviral therapy. These receptor sequences come from an adult with HIV infection. Both conserved end residues are part of each CDR3. D genes are given only for firm matches. Part of the rows lack a size; the others show once, few, many or a class for expanded clones.

size: .; V: TRBV10-3; D: .; J: TRBJ2-7; DNA: TGTGCCATCAGTGCGGACAGAACCTACGAGCAGTACTTC; CDR3: CAISADRTYEQYF
size: many; V: TRBV18; D: TRBD1; J: TRBJ2-7; DNA: TGTGCCAGCTCACCACGGTTCGCGTCACAGGGGGCCGACGAGCAGTACTTC; CDR3: CASSPRFASQGADEQYF
size: many; V: TRBV28; D: .; J: TRBJ1-1; DNA: TGTGCCAGCAGTTTAGGGCACCCTGAAGCTTTCTTT; CDR3: CASSLGHPEAFF
size: many; V: TRBV20-1; D: TRBD2; J: TRBJ2-3; DNA: TGCAGTGCTCCCAGCGCGCTAGCGGGAGGGGCGGGCGGCGCAGATACGCAGTATTTT; CDR3: CSAPSALAGGAGGADTQYF
size: .; V: TRBV27; D: .; J: TRBJ1-1; DNA: TGTGCCACCTCTGCGACAGTAATGAACACTGAAGCTTTCTTT; CDR3: CATSATVMNTEAFF
size: few; V: TRBV20-1; D: .; J: TRBJ2-3; DNA: TGCAGTGCTGGACGAGCCGCAGATACGCAGTATTTT; CDR3: CSAGRAADTQYF
size: many; V: TRBV5-1; D: .; J: TRBJ2-7; DNA: TGCGCCAGCAGCCAGCACGACGAGCAGTACTTC; CDR3: CASSQHDEQYF
size: many; V: TRBV12-3/TRBV12-4; D: .; J: TRBJ1-1; DNA: TGTGCCAGCAGTTCGTACCTTGACAGGAACACTGAAGCTTTCTTT; CDR3: CASSSYLDRNTEAFF
size: .; V: TRBV7-7; D: TRBD1; J: TRBJ2-5; DNA: TGTGCCAGCAGCTCCGGACAGGGCCGGAGGGAGACCCAGTACTTC; CDR3: CASSSGQGRRETQYF
size: many; V: TRBV28; D: .; J: TRBJ2-3; DNA: TGTGCCAGCAGTCGACAGGCCGCAGATACGCAGTATTTT; CDR3: CASSRQAADTQYF
size: many; V: TRBV2; D: .; J: TRBJ1-2; DNA: TGTGCCTCGATCGGGGGGGCATCTCCGAACTATGGCTACACCTTC; CDR3: CASIGGASPNYGYTF
size: few; V: TRBV13; D: .; J: TRBJ2-3; DNA: TGTGCCAGCAGCTTAGAGCGCACAGATACGCAGTATTTT; CDR3: CASSLERTDTQYF
size: many; V: TRBV30; D: TRBD2; J: TRBJ2-5; DNA: TGTGCCTGGAGTGTAATAGCGGGGCAAGAGACCCAGTACTTC; CDR3: CAWSVIAGQETQYF
size: many; V: TRBV7-2; D: TRBD2; J: TRBJ2-3; DNA: TGTGCCAGCAGCCCCCCTAGCGGGAGGGCCACAGATACGCAGTATTTT; CDR3: CASSPPSGRATDTQYF
size: .; V: TRBV7-8; D: .; J: TRBJ1-1; DNA: TGTGCCAGCAGGGCAGGACGGGGCACTGAAGCTTTCTTT; CDR3: CASRAGRGTEAFF
size: many; V: TRBV20-1; D: .; J: TRBJ2-7; DNA: TGCAGTGCTCCGGGACAACCCTCTCACGAGCAGTACTTC; CDR3: CSAPGQPSHEQYF
size: many; V: TRBV29-1; D: TRBD1; J: TRBJ1-4; DNA: TGCAGCGTTGATTCGGGACAGGGAGGCGAAAAACTGTTTTTT; CDR3: CSVDSGQGGEKLFF
size: many; V: TRBV7-9; D: .; J: TRBJ2-3; DNA: TGTGCCAGCAGCCCCCGTGGGCCAGATACGCAGTATTTT; CDR3: CASSPRGPDTQYF
size: many; V: TRBV2; D: .; J: TRBJ2-5; DNA: TGTGCCAGCAGTGAAACGACCGGGACCGGAGGAGAGACCCAGTACTTC; CDR3: CASSETTGTGGETQYF
size: many; V: TRBV6-5; D: .; J: TRBJ2-3; DNA: TGTGCCAGCAGTTACATGGACAGAGATACGCAGTATTTT; CDR3: CASSYMDRDTQYF
size: many; V: TRBV4-3; D: TRBD1; J: TRBJ1-5; DNA: TGCGCCAGCAGCCATGGGACAGGGTCGCGTCAGCCCCAGCATTTT; CDR3: CASSHGTGSRQPQHF
size: medium-sized; V: TRBV12-3/TRBV12-4; D: .; J: TRBJ2-5; DNA: TGTGCCAGCACCCCCAGGGGTAGAGAGACCCAGTACTTC; CDR3: CASTPRGRETQYF
size: many; V: TRBV6-2/TRBV6-3; D: .; J: TRBJ1-1; DNA: TGTGCCAGCAGTTCGGTGACTGGTGGGACTGAAGCTTTCTTT; CDR3: CASSSVTGGTEAFF
size: many; V: TRBV15; D: .; J: TRBJ2-2; DNA: TGTGCCACCAGCAGAGATCGGAACACCGGGGAGCTGTTTTTT; CDR3: CATSRDRNTGELFF
size: .; V: TRBV12-5; D: TRBD1; J: TRBJ1-3; DNA: TGTGCTAGTGGTACAAGGACAGGGGGCGACGAGGAAAACACCATATATTTT; CDR3: CASGTRTGGDEENTIYF
size: many; V: TRBV5-5; D: TRBD1; J: TRBJ2-7; DNA: TGTGCCAGCAGCTTGCCCCGACAGGGAACCTACGAGCAGTACTTC; CDR3: CASSLPRQGTYEQYF
size: large; V: TRBV27; D: .; J: TRBJ2-1; DNA: TGTGCCAGCAGTTTAGATCCTTCCTACAATGAGCAGTTCTTC; CDR3: CASSLDPSYNEQFF
size: many; V: TRBV4-1; D: .; J: TRBJ1-5; DNA: TGCGCCAGCAGCCAAGATCATGAGCGACAGAGCTACCAGCCCCAGCATTTT; CDR3: CASSQDHERQSYQPQHF
size: few; V: TRBV20-1; D: .; J: TRBJ2-7; DNA: TGCAGTGCTAGAGATAATCGACCCAGCTCCTACGAGCAGTACTTC; CDR3: CSARDNRPSSYEQYF
size: many; V: TRBV4-3; D: TRBD2; J: TRBJ2-7; DNA: TGCGCCAGCAGCCAAGGACTAGCGGGGAACAGCTACGAGCAGTACTTC; CDR3: CASSQGLAGNSYEQYF
size: medium-sized; V: TRBV7-6; D: TRBD1; J: TRBJ2-5; DNA: TGTGCCAGCAGCTCGGCCGGGACAGGGCAGGCTGAGACCCAGTACTTC; CDR3: CASSSAGTGQAETQYF
size: .; V: TRBV2; D: .; J: TRBJ2-3; DNA: TGTGCCAGCAGCTACCCCACCAATGGGGCAGATACGCAGTATTTT; CDR3: CASSYPTNGADTQYF
size: many; V: TRBV5-1; D: TRBD2; J: TRBJ2-3; DNA: TGCGCCAGCAGCCTGACTAGCGGGGGGTTCGATACGCAGTATTTT; CDR3: CASSLTSGGFDTQYF
size: many; V: TRBV4-2; D: TRBD2; J: TRBJ2-7; DNA: TGTGCCAGCAGCCGAGCCGGGACTAACCACGAGCAGTACTTC; CDR3: CASSRAGTNHEQYF
size: many; V: TRBV29-1; D: TRBD2; J: TRBJ2-5; DNA: TGCAGCGTTTTCGCGGGAGGGCAGCAAGAGACCCAGTACTTC; CDR3: CSVFAGGQQETQYF
size: many; V: TRBV4-2; D: .; J: TRBJ1-2; DNA: TGTGCCAGCAGCCAGAACAGGGCTTCTAACTATGGCTACACCTTC; CDR3: CASSQNRASNYGYTF
size: many; V: TRBV29-1; D: .; J: TRBJ1-1; DNA: TGCAGCGTGACAACAGGGTTCGGGAACACTGAAGCTTTCTTT; CDR3: CSVTTGFGNTEAFF
size: few; V: TRBV7-2; D: TRBD1; J: TRBJ1-1; DNA: TGTGCCAGCAGACAACAGGGGATCATGAACACTGAAGCTTTCTTT; CDR3: CASRQQGIMNTEAFF
size: many; V: TRBV19; D: .; J: TRBJ2-7; DNA: TGTGCCACCATGGGGCAGTCCTACGAGCAGTACTTC; CDR3: CATMGQSYEQYF
size: once; V: TRBV20-1; D: TRBD2; J: TRBJ2-3; DNA: TGCAGTGCTAGAGATTCGAATAGCGGGGGGTATACGCAGTATTTT; CDR3: CSARDSNSGGYTQYF
size: many; V: TRBV11-2; D: .; J: TRBJ2-7; DNA: TGTGCCAGCACTATTCTTGGTCTGGGGGTTTCGGGGCAGTACTTC; CDR3: CASTILGLGVSGQYF
size: medium-sized; V: TRBV25-1; D: TRBD1; J: TRBJ1-1; DNA: TGTGCCAGCAGTGAATATGGGAAAGGGGGCATGAACACTGAAGCTTTCTTT; CDR3: CASSEYGKGGMNTEAFF
size: many; V: TRBV7-9; D: .; J: TRBJ1-1; DNA: TGTGCCAGCAGCTTGAGTCGGATGAACACTGAAGCTTTCTTT; CDR3: CASSLSRMNTEAFF
size: many; V: TRBV20-1; D: TRBD2; J: TRBJ2-5; DNA: TGCAGTGCTAGGGGGACTAGCGGGTTAGAGACCCAGTACTTC; CDR3: CSARGTSGLETQYF
size: many; V: TRBV20-1; D: .; J: TRBJ2-3; DNA: TGCAGTGCTAGAGACAACACAGATACGCAGTATTTT; CDR3: CSARDNTDTQYF
size: many; V: TRBV7-2; D: .; J: TRBJ1-1; DNA: TGTGCCAGCAGCTTATTCCAGGGGAAGATTCGCACTGAAGCTTTCTTT; CDR3: CASSLFQGKIRTEAFF
size: .; V: TRBV7-2; D: .; J: TRBJ2-3; DNA: TGTGCCAGCAGCAAAACAGATACGCAGTATTTT; CDR3: CASSKTDTQYF
size: few; V: TRBV12-3/TRBV12-4; D: .; J: TRBJ2-5; DNA: TGTGCCAGCAGTTTGCCTGGGGCGGAGACCCAGTACTTC; CDR3: CASSLPGAETQYF
size: many; V: TRBV6-2/TRBV6-3; D: .; J: TRBJ1-1; DNA: TGTGCCAGCAGTTACTCGAGAGGTCAGGGCGGCTTCACTGAAGCTTTCTTT; CDR3: CASSYSRGQGGFTEAFF
size: medium-sized; V: TRBV7-2; D: .; J: TRBJ2-1; DNA: TGTGCCAGCAGCCCAGACTCCTACAATGAGCAGTTCTTC; CDR3: CASSPDSYNEQFF
size: medium-sized; V: TRBV5-1; D: .; J: TRBJ1-1; DNA: TGCGCCAGCAGCCGGGCGGGGGTTGAAGCTTTCTTT; CDR3: CASSRAGVEAFF
size: many; V: TRBV6-2/TRBV6-3; D: .; J: TRBJ2-6; DNA: TGTGCCAGCACCCAAGACTCTGGGGCCAACGTCCTGACTTTC; CDR3: CASTQDSGANVLTF
size: once; V: TRBV6-5; D: .; J: TRBJ2-7; DNA: TGTGCCAGCAGTTACTCGATCGATGCCTACGAGCAGTACTTC; CDR3: CASSYSIDAYEQYF
size: few; V: TRBV5-1; D: TRBD1; J: TRBJ1-4; DNA: TGCGCCAGCTCCCAAGACAGGGGGCTTGAAAAACTGTTTTTT; CDR3: CASSQDRGLEKLFF
size: few; V: TRBV4-1; D: .; J: TRBJ1-3; DNA: TGCGCCAGCAGCCAGGTGGACAGTCGAGGAAACACCATATATTTT; CDR3: CASSQVDSRGNTIYF
size: many; V: TRBV25-1; D: TRBD1; J: TRBJ2-7; DNA: TGTGCCAGCAGTGAGGGGACAGGGGGCTCCTACGAGCAGTACTTC; CDR3: CASSEGTGGSYEQYF
size: many; V: TRBV20-1; D: .; J: TRBJ1-2; DNA: TGCAGTGCAGCCCCGAGGGGGGAGAACTATGGCTACACCTTC; CDR3: CSAAPRGENYGYTF
size: many; V: TRBV20-1; D: TRBD1; J: TRBJ1-4; DNA: TGCAGTGCTAAATCCCCCGGGACAGGGAATGAAAAACTGTTTTTT; CDR3: CSAKSPGTGNEKLFF